These 2 T cell receptor beta chains were sequenced from one sample in a study of cytomegalovirus exposure and HLA in healthy donors. The PCR made use of 60 Vbeta and 13 Jbeta primers. Libraries were prepared by immunoSEQ multiplex PCR; TCRdb keeps only in-frame clonotypes and omits some of them. The sample carries 90,000 to 150,000 clones, around three quarters recorded once. The sample consisted of PBMCs. Receptors were obtained from a female donor in good health and CMV-seronegative.

This clone came up once. This sequence joins TRBV7-2 and TRBJ2-1, with 7 bases lining up with TRBD2. Trimming took 2 bases from V and 1 from J; bases not matched to a gene: 5. The CDR3 runs to 16 residues. Germline V gene lookup returns CDR1 SGHTA and CDR2 FQGNSA. The chain's CDR3 is CASSLIGGGSYNEQFF. In DNA, the CDR3 is TGTGCCAGCAGCTTAATCGGCGGGGGATCCTACAATGAGCAGTTCTTC.

V usage is TRBV2 and J usage is TRBJ1-5; tentative D call: TRBD1 (5 bases). This CDR3 has 15 amino acids. Per germline, CDR1 SNHLY and CDR2 FYNNEI. V was clipped by 6 bases and J by 4 bases, with 16 bases between them. CDR3 nucleotide sequence: TGTGCCAGCAGCGCCGATTTGGGGGGGAATCAGCCCCAGCATTTT. Translating gives CASSADLGGNQPQHF.